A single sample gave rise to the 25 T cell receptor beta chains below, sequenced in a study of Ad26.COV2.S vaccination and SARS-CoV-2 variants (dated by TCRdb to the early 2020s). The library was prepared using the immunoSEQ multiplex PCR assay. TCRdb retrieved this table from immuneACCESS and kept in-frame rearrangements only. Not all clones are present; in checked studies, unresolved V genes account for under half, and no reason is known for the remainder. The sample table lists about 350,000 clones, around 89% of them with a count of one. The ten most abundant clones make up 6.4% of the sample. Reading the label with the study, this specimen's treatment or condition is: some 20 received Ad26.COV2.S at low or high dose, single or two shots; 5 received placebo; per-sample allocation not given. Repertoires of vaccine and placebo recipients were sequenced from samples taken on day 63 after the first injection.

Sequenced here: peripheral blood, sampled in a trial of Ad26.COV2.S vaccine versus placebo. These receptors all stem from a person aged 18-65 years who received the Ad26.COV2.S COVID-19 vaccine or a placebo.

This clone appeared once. Written as DNA, the CDR3 is TGTGCCAGCAGCCAGGGCCGGCAGGGGAGGGAGAACACTGAAGCTTTCTTT. Protein: CASSQGRQGRENTEAFF. The chain combines TRBV7-9 with TRBJ1-1; tentative D call: TRBD1 (6 bases). Germline assignment: CDR1 SEHNR and CDR2 FQNEAQ (reference sequence). Between the trimmed V and J ends, which lost 5 bases and 1 base, there was a span of 20 bases. CDR3 length equals 17 residues.

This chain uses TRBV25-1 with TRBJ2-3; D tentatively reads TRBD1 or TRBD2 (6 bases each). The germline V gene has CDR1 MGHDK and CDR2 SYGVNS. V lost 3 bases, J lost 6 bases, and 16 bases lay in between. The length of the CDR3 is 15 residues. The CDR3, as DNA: TGTGCCAGCAGTGACCCCATCAAGGGGGGTGATACGCAGTATTTT. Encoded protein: CASSDPIKGGDTQYF.

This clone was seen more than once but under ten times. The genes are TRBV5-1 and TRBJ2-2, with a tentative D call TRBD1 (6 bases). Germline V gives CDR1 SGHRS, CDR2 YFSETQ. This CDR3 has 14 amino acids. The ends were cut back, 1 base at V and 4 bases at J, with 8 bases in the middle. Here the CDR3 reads CASSLTDSTGELFF. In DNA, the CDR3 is TGCGCCAGCAGCTTGACGGACAGCACCGGGGAGCTGTTTTTT.

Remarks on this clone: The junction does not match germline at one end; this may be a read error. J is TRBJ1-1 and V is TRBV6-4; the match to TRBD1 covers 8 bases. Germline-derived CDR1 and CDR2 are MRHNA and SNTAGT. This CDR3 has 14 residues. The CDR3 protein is CAGSQRQGQTEAFF. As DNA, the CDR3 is TGTGCCGGCAGCCAAAGACAGGGGCAAACTGAAGCTTTCTTT.

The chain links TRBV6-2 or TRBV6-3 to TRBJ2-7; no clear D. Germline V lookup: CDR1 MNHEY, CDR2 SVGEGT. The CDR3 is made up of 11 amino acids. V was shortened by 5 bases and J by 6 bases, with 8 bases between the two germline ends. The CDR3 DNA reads TGTGCCAGCAGTACAAGACGCGAGCAGTACTTC. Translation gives CASSTRREQYF.

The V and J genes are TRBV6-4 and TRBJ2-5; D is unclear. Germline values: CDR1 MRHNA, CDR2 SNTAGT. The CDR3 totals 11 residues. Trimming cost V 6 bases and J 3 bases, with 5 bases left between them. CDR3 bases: TGTGCCAGCAGCTCCGAAGAGACCCAGTACTTC. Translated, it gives CASSSEETQYF.

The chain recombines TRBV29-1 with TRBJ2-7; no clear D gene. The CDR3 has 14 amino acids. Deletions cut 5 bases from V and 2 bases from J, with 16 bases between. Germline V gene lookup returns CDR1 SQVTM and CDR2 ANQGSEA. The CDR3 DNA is TGCAGCGTTACTCCCGGGCAGGAGACCTACGAGCAGTACTTC. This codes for CSVTPGQETYEQYF.

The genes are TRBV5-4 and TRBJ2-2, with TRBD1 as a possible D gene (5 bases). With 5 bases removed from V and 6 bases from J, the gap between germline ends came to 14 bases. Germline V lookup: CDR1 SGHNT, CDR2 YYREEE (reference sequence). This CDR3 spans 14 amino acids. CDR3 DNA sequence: TGTGCCAGCAGTCAAACCAGGGCCCCCGGGGAGCTGTTTTTT. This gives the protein CASSQTRAPGELFF.

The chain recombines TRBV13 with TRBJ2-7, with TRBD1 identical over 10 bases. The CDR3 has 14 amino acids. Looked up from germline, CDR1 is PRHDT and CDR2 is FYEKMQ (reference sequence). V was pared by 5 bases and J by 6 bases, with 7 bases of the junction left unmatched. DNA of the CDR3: TGTGCCAGCAGCCGTAGGACAGGGGGGACCGAGCAGTACTTC. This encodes CASSRRTGGTEQYF.

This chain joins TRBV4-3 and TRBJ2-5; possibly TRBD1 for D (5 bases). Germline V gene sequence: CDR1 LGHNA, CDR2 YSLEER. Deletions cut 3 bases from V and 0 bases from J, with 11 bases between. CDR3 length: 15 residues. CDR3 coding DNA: TGCGCCAGCAGCCAGAATCCGGACAACCAAGAGACCCAGTACTTC. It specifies CASSQNPDNQETQYF.

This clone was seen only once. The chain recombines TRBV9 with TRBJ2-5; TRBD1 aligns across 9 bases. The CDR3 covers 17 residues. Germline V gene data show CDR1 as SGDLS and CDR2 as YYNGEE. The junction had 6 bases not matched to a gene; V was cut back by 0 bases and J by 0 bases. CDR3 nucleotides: TGTGCCAGCAGCGTAGCCCGGACAGGGGAAAACCAAGAGACCCAGTACTTC. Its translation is CASSVARTGENQETQYF.

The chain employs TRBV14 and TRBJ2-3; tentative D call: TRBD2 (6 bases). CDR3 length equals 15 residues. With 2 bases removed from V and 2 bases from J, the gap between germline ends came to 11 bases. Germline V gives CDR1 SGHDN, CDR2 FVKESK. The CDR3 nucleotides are TGTGCCAGCAGCCAACGTAGCGGTCCCACAGATACGCAGTATTTT. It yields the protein CASSQRSGPTDTQYF.

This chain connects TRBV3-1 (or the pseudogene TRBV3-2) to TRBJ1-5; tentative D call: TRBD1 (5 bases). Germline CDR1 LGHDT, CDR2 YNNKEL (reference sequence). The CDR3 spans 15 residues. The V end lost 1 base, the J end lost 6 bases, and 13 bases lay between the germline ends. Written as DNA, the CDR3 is TGTGCCAGCAGCCAAGGGTCGGGGCCAGGTCAGCCCCAGCATTTT. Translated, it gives CASSQGSGPGQPQHF.

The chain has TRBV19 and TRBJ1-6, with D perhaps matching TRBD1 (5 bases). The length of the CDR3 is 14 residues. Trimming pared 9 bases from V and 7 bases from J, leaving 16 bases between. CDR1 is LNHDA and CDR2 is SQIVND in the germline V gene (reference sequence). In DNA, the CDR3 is TGTGCCAGCCAACTCGGGGGGTTAAATTCACCCCTCCACTTT. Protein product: CASQLGGLNSPLHF.

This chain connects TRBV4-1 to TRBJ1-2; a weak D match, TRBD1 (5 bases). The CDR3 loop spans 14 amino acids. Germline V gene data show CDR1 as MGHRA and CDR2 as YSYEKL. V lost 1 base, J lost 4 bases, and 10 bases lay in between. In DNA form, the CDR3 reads TGCGCCAGCAGCCAAGGGGACTTAGTCTATGGCTACACCTTC. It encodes CASSQGDLVYGYTF.

The CDR3 region has the DNA TGTGCCAGCAGCTTCGACAGGGTGAAGGGCGAGCAGTACTTC. Translated, it gives CASSFDRVKGEQYF. This sequence joins TRBV7-3 and TRBJ2-7; 7 bases match TRBD1. The length of the CDR3 is 14 residues. Germline V gene lookup returns CDR1 SGHTA and CDR2 FQGTGA. Trimming cost V 3 bases and J 6 bases; bases outside gene matches: 8.

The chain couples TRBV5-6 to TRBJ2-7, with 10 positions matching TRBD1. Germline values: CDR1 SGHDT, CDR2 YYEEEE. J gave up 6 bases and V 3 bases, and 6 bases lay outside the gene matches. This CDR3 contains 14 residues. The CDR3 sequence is CASSSPGTGVEQYF. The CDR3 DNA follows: TGTGCCAGCAGCTCACCCGGGACAGGGGTCGAGCAGTACTTC.

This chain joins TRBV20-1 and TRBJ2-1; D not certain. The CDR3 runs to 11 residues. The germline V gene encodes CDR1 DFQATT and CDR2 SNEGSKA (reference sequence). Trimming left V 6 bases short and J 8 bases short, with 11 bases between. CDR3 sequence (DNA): TGCAGTGCCATGGCCACCCATGAGCAGTTCTTC. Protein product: CSAMATHEQFF.

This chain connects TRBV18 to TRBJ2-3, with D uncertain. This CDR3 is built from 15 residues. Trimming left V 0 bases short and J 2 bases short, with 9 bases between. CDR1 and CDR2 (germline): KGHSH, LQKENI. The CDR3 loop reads CASSPPDLNTDTQYF. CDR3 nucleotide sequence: TGTGCCAGCTCACCACCGGACCTAAACACAGATACGCAGTATTTT. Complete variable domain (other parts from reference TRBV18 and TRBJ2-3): NAGVMQNPRHLVRRRGQEARLRCSPMKGHSHVYWYRQLPEEGLKFMVYLQKENIIDESGMPKERFSAEFPKEGPSILRIQQVVRGDSAAYFCASSPPDLNTDTQYFGPGTRLTVL.

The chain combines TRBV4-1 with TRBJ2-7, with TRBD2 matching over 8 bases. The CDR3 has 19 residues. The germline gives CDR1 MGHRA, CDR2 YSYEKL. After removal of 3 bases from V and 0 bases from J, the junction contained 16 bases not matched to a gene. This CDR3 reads CASSQVGGRRREASYEQYF. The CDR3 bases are TGCGCCAGCAGCCAGGTGGGCGGTAGGCGGCGGGAGGCCTCCTACGAGCAGTACTTC.

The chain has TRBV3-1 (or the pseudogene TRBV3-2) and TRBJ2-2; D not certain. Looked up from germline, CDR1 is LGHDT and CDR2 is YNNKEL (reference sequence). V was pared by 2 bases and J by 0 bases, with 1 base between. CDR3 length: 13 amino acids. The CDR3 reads CASSQTNTGELFF. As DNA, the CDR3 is TGTGCCAGCAGCCAAACGAACACCGGGGAGCTGTTTTTT.

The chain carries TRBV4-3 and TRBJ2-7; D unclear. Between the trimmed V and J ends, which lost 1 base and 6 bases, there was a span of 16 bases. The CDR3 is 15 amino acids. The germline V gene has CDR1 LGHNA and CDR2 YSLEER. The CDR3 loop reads CASSQGTAARREQYF. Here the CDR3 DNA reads TGCGCCAGCAGCCAAGGGACCGCCGCACGTCGCGAGCAGTACTTC.

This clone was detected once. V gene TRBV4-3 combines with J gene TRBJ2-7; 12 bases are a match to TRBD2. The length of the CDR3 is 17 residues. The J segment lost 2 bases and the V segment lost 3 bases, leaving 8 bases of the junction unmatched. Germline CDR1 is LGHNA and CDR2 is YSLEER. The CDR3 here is CASSQALLAGGPYEQYF. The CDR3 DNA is TGCGCCAGCAGCCAGGCGTTACTAGCGGGAGGACCCTACGAGCAGTACTTC.

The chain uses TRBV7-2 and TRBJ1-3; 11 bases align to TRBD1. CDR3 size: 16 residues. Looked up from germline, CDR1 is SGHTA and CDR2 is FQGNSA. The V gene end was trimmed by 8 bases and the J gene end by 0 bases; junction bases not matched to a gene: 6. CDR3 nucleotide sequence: TGTGCCAGCGGCGGACAGGGGGCATCCTCTGGAAACACCATATATTTT. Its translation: CASGGQGASSGNTIYF.

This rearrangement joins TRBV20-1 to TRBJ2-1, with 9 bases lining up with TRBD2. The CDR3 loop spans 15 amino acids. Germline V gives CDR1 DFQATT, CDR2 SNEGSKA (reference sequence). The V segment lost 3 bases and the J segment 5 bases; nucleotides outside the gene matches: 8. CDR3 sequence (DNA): TGCAGTGCTAGTTCTGCGGGGGGGCCTCACAATGAGCAGTTCTTC. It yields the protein CSASSAGGPHNEQFF.